This TCR beta chain was retrieved from a study of T cell responses to AZD1222 COVID-19 vaccine. The CDR3 is 12 residues long. V lost 2 bases, J lost 4 bases, and 6 bases lay in between. From germline, CDR1 is GTSNPN and CDR2 SVGIG (reference sequence). The protocol was immunoSEQ multiplex PCR, while the TCRdb copy is restricted to in-frame clones and leaves out a portion. The sample has approximately 160,000 clones; approximately 88% are singletons. The sample was peripheral blood, taken on day 0 of MenACWY control vaccination. This receptor was taken from an adult in good health. The chain is built from TRBV30 and TRBJ1-3; D is ambiguous. The CDR3, as DNA: TGTGCCTGGAGTTTAAGAGGAAACACCATATATTTT. Translating gives CAWSLRGNTIYF.